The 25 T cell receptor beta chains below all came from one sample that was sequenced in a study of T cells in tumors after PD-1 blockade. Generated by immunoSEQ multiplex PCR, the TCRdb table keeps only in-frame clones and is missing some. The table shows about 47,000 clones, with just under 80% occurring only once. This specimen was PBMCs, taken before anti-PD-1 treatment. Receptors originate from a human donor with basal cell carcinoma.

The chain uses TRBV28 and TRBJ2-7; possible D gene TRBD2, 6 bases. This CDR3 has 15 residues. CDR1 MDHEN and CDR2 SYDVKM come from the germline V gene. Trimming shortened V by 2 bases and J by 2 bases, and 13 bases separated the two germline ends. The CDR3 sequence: CASSLNPSVPYEQYF. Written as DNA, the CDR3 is TGTGCCAGCAGTTTAAATCCTAGCGTCCCCTACGAGCAGTACTTC.

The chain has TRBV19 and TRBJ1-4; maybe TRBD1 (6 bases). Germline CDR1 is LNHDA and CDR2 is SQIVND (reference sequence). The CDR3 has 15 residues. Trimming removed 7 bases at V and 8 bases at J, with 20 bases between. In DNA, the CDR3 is TGTGCCAGTATCCCTACAGGGCTTCAAACGGAAAAACTGTTTTTT. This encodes CASIPTGLQTEKLFF.

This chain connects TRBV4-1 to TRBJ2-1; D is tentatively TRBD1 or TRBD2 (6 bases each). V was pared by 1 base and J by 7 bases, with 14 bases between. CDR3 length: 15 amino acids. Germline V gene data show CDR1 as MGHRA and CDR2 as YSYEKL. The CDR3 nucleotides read TGCGCCAGCAGCCAAGGGAGGCAGGGGAGGAATGAGCAGTTCTTC. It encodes CASSQGRQGRNEQFF.

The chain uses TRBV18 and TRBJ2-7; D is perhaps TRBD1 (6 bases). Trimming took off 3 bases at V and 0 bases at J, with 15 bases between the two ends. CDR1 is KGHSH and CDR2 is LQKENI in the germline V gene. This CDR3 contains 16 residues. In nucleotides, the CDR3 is TGTGCCAGCTCACCCCGAGGGCAGGGGTACTCCTACGAGCAGTACTTC. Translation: CASSPRGQGYSYEQYF.

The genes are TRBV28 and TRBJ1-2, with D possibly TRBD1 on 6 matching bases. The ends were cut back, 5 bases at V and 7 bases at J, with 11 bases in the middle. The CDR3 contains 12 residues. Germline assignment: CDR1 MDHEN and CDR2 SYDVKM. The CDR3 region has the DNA TGTGCCAGCAGTAACACAGGGCTTGGCTACACCTTC. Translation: CASSNTGLGYTF.

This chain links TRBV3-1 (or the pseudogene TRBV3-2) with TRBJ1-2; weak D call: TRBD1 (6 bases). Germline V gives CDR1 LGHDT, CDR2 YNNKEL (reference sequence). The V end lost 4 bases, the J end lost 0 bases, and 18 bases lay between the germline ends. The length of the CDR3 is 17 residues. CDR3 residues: CASSRRPGGLTNYGYTF. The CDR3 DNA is TGTGCCAGCAGCCGGAGGCCCGGGGGGCTAACTAACTATGGCTACACCTTC.

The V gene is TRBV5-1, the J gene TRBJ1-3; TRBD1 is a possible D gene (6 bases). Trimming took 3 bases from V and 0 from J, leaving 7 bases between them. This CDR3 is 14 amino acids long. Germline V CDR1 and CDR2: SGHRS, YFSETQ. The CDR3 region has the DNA TGCGCCAGCAGCTCGGGGGCCTCTGGAAACACCATATATTTT. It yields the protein CASSSGASGNTIYF. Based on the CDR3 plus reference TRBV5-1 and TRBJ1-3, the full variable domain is KAGVTQTPRYLIKTRGQQVTLSCSPISGHRSVSWYQQTPGQGLQFLFEYFSETQRNKGNFPGRFSGRQFSNSRSEMNVSTLELGDSALYLCASSSGASGNTIYFGEGSWLTVV.

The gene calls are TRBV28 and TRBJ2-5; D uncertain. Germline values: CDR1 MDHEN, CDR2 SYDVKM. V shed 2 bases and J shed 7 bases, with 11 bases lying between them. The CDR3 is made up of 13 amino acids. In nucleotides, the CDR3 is TGTGCCAGCAGTTTAGAGGACCTGGGGACCCAGTACTTC. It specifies CASSLEDLGTQYF.

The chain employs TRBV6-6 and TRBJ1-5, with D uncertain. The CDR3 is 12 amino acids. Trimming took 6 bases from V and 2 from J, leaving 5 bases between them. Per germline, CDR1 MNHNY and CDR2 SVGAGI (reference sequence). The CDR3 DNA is TGTGCCAGCAGCCGGGGCAATCAGCCCCAGCATTTT. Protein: CASSRGNQPQHF.

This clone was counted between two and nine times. CDR3 sequence (DNA): TGTGCCAGCAGCCTGGACACGCTCTCCTACGAGCAGTACTTC. Its protein is CASSLDTLSYEQYF. The chain is built from TRBV2 and TRBJ2-7; D is perhaps TRBD1 (5 bases). Trimming took off 6 bases at V and 0 bases at J, with 12 bases between the two ends. Germline V CDR1 and CDR2: SNHLY, FYNNEI. The CDR3 is made up of 14 amino acids.

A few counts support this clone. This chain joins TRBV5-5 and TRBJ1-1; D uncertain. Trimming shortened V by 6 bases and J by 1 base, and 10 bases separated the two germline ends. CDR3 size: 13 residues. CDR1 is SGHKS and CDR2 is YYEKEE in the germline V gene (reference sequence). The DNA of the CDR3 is TGTGCCAGCACCGTCGACCCGAACACTGAAGCTTTCTTT. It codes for CASTVDPNTEAFF.

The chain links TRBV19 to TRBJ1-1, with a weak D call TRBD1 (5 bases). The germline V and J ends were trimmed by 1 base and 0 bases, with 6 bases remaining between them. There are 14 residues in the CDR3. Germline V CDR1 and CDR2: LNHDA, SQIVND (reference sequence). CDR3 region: CASSIGTLNTEAFF. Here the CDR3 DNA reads TGTGCCAGTAGTATAGGGACACTGAACACTGAAGCTTTCTTT.

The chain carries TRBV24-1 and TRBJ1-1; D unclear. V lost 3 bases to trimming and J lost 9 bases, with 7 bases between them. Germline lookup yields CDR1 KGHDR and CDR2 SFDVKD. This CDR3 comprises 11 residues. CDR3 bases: TGTGCCACCAGTGATAGAGGGAAAGCTTTCTTT. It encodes CATSDRGKAFF.

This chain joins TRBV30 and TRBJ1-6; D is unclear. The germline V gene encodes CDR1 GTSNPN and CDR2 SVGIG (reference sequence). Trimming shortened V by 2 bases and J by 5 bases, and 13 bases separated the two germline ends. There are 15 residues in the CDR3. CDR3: CAWSPEWADNSPLHF. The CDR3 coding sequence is TGTGCCTGGAGTCCCGAATGGGCGGATAATTCACCCCTCCACTTT. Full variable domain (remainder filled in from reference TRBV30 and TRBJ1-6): SQTIHQWPATLVQPVGSPLSLECTVEGTSNPNLYWYRQAAGRGLQLLFYSVGIGQISSEVPQNLSASRPQDRQFILSSKKLLLSDSGFYLCAWSPEWADNSPLHFGNGTRLTVT.

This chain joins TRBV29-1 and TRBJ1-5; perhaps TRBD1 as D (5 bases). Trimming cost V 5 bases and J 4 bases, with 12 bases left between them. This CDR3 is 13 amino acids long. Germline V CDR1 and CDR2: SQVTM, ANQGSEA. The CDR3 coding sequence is TGCAGCGTTTGGCAAGGGGAGAATCAGCCCCAGCATTTT. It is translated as CSVWQGENQPQHF.

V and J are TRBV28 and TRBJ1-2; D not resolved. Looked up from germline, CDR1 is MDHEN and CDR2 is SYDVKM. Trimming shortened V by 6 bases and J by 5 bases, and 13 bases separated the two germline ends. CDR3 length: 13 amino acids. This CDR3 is CASSPDGRYGYTF. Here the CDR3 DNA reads TGTGCCAGCAGCCCAGACGGGAGGTATGGCTACACCTTC.

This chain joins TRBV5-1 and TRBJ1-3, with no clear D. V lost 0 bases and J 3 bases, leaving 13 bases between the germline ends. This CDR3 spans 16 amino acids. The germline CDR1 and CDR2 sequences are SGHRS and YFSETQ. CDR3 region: CASSLVGAGYGNTIYF. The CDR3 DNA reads TGCGCCAGCAGCTTGGTGGGCGCGGGGTATGGAAACACCATATATTTT.

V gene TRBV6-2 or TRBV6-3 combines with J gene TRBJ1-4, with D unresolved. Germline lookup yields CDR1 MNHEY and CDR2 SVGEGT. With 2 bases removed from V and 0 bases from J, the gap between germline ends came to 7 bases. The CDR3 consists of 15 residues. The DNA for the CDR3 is TGTGCCAGCAGTTACCCGTGGGCAACTAATGAAAAACTGTTTTTT. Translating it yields CASSYPWATNEKLFF.

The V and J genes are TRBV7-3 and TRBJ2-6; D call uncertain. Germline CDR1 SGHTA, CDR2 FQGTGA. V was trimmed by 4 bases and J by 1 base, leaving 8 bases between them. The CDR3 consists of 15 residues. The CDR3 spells CASSSGSSGANVLTF. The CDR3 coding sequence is TGTGCCAGCAGCTCCGGAAGTTCTGGGGCCAACGTCCTGACTTTC. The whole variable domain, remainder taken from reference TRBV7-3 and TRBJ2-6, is GAGVSQTPSNKVTEKGKYVELRCDPISGHTALYWYRQSLGQGPEFLIYFQGTGAADDSGLPNDRFFAVRPEGSVSTLKIQRTERGDSAVYLCASSSGSSGANVLTFGAGSRLTVL.

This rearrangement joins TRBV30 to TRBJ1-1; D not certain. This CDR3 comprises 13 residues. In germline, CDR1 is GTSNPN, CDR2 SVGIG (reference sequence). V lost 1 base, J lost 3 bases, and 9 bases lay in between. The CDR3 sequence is CAWSAAVHTEAFF. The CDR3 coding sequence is TGTGCCTGGAGTGCGGCTGTCCACACTGAAGCTTTCTTT.

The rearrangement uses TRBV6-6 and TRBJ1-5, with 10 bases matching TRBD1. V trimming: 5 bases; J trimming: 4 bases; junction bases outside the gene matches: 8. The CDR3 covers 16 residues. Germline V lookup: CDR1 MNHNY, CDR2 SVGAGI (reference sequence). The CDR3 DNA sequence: TGTGCCAGCAGTCACCGGACAGGGGGAAGTAATCAGCCCCAGCATTTT. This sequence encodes CASSHRTGGSNQPQHF.

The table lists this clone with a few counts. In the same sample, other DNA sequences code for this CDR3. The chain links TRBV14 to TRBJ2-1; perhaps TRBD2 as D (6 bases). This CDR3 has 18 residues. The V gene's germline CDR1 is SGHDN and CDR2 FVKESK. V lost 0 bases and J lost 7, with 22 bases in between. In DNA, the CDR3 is TGTGCCAGCAGCCAAGAGCCGGTGTGGCGGGACCGTCGAAATGAGCAGTTCTTC. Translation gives CASSQEPVWRDRRNEQFF.

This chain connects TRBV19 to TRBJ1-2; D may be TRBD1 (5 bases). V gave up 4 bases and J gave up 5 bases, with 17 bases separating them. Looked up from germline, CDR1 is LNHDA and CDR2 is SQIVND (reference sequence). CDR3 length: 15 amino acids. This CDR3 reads CASSTLGGNIYGYTF. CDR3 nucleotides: TGTGCCAGTAGTACCCTCGGGGGAAATATTTATGGCTACACCTTC. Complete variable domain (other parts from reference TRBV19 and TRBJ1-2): DGGITQSPKYLFRKEGQNVTLSCEQNLNHDAMYWYRQDPGQGLRLIYYSQIVNDFQKGDIAEGYSVSREKKESFPLTVTSAQKNPTAFYLCASSTLGGNIYGYTFGSGTRLTVV.

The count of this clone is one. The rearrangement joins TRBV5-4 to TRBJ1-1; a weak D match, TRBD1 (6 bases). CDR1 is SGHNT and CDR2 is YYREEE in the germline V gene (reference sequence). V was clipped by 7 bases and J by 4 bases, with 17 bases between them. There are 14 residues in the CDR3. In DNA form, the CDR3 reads TGTGCCAGCTTCGAGGGAGGGGGGTCCACTGAAGCTTTCTTT. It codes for CASFEGGGSTEAFF.

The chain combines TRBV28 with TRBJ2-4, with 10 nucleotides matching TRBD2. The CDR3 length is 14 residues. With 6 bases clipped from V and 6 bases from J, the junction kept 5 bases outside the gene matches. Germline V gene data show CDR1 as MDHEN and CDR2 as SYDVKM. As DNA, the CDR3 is TGTGCCAGCAGCCCTAGCGGGGGCCCAAACATTCAGTACTTC. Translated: CASSPSGGPNIQYF. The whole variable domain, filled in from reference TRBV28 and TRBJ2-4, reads DVKVTQSSRYLVKRTGEKVFLECVQDMDHENMFWYRQDPGLGLRLIYFSYDVKMKEKGDIPEGYSVSREKKERFSLILESASTNQTSMYLCASSPSGGPNIQYFGAGTRLSVL.